This T cell receptor (beta chain) comes out of a study of blood T cell repertoires in COVID-19. Study details: Donors in the United States, Italy and Spain gave samples during acute or convalescent COVID-19. T cells, B-cell-depleted T cells, or PBMCs supplied cDNA or gDNA.

V dropped 1 base and J dropped 2 bases, with 6 bases sitting between them. This CDR3 has 14 residues. The germline CDR1 and CDR2 sequences are MGHRA and YSYEKL. As originally analysed: Estimated nucleated cell counts came from reference gene primer amplification. The protocol was immunoSEQ multiplex PCR, while the TCRdb copy is restricted to in-frame clones and leaves out a portion. V and J calls and clone size are copied from that table; D and trimming were computed from the DNA. The sample records about 170,000 clones, around 85% being singletons. Seattle participants joined during active infection and were tracked over time.

The sequenced sample was peripheral blood. This TCR was recovered from a woman older than 75 with COVID-19, enrolled during active disease. This chain connects TRBV4-1 to TRBJ1-5, with D uncertain. The CDR3: CASSQVRGNQPQHF. CDR3 DNA: TGCGCCAGCAGCCAAGTGAGGGGCAATCAGCCCCAGCATTTT.